These 10 T cell receptor beta chains originate from one sample sequenced in a study of T cell responses to AZD1222 COVID-19 vaccine. Clones were read by immunoSEQ multiplex PCR, and TCRdb kept only the in-frame ones, dropping some. The sample has 110,000 to 150,000 clones, approximately 91% seen once. The specimen was peripheral blood, collected on day 0 of AZD1222 vaccination. Every receptor here comes from an adult in good health.

Only a few counts were recorded for this clone. The chain combines TRBV4-1 with TRBJ1-4; no clear D gene. V shed 2 bases and J shed 6 bases, with 10 bases lying between them. The CDR3 has 14 residues. Germline lookup yields CDR1 MGHRA and CDR2 YSYEKL. The CDR3 DNA follows: TGCGCCAGCAGCCAAACCGGTCGTCATGAAAAACTGTTTTTT. It codes for CASSQTGRHEKLFF.

The chain is built from TRBV28 and TRBJ2-1, with TRBD2 matching over 14 bases. Germline V CDR1 and CDR2: MDHEN, SYDVKM. Trimming cost V 5 bases and J 9 bases; bases outside gene matches: 9. CDR3 length equals 16 residues. DNA of the CDR3: TGTGCCAGCAGTCCGTCGGGACTAGCGGGAGTTGGTGAGCAGTTCTTC. Protein product: CASSPSGLAGVGEQFF.

A note on this clone: The sample holds other DNA sequences that translate to the same CDR3. The rearrangement links TRBV18 to TRBJ1-1; D perhaps matches TRBD1 (6 bases). Germline CDR1 KGHSH, CDR2 LQKENI. V was cut by 6 bases and J by 1 base, with 12 bases left in between. This CDR3 comprises 14 residues. CDR3 sequence (DNA): TGTGCCAGCTCCCCCTTGGGGGCGAACACTGAAGCTTTCTTT. It codes for CASSPLGANTEAFF.

The CDR3 DNA reads TGTGCCAGCAGCGAGGGATCTAACACCGGGCCCTACAATGAGCAGTTCTTC. It codes for CASSEGSNTGPYNEQFF. This sequence joins TRBV9 and TRBJ2-1, with D unresolved. Per germline, CDR1 SGDLS and CDR2 YYNGEE. The CDR3 runs to 17 residues. Between the trimmed V and J ends, which lost 3 bases and 2 bases, there was a span of 18 bases.

This chain connects TRBV12-3 or TRBV12-4 to TRBJ2-7; D assignment may be TRBD1 or TRBD2 (5 bases each). Between the trimmed V and J ends, which lost 5 bases and 6 bases, there was a span of 14 bases. The CDR3 runs 13 residues. The CDR3 loop is CASSLIGAPEQYF. CDR3 sequence (DNA): TGTGCCAGCAGTCTCATCGGGGCCCCCGAGCAGTACTTC.

This clone appeared a single time. The chain uses TRBV5-1 and TRBJ2-2; D call uncertain. V was pared by 2 bases and J by 1 base, with 6 bases between. Looked up from germline, CDR1 is SGHRS and CDR2 is YFSETQ. This CDR3 comprises 14 residues. CDR3 loop: CASSLRVNTGELFF. The CDR3 nucleotides read TGCGCCAGCAGCTTACGGGTGAACACCGGGGAGCTGTTTTTT.

This sequence joins TRBV21-1 and TRBJ1-5; the table's D call, TRBD1, has no DNA check behind it. TRBV21-1 corresponds to a pseudogene. The CDR3 has 17 amino acids. The CDR3, as DNA: TGTGCCAGCAGCAAATTTGGGGGACAGGGGGTTGTTCAGCCCCAGCATTTT. It encodes CASSKFGGQGVVQPQHF.

The chain couples TRBV6-4 to TRBJ2-1; D tentatively reads TRBD1 or TRBD2 (5 bases each). Per germline, CDR1 MRHNA and CDR2 SNTAGT. Between the trimmed V and J ends, which lost 6 bases and 8 bases, there was a span of 20 bases. This CDR3 region has 15 residues. The DNA of the CDR3 is TGTGCCAGCAGCCCCGGGACGATAGGTGGGGATGAGCAGTTCTTC. This codes for CASSPGTIGGDEQFF.

The CDR3 region has the DNA TGTGCCAGCCAATTGTACCCCCGAGAGACCCAGTACTTC. This codes for CASQLYPRETQYF. The genes are TRBV2 and TRBJ2-5; D remains unclear. Per germline, CDR1 SNHLY and CDR2 FYNNEI. Trimming left V 8 bases short and J 4 bases short, with 14 bases between. The CDR3 runs 13 residues.

V usage is TRBV20-1 and J usage is TRBJ1-1, with D hard to call. The V and J ends lost 3 bases and 5 bases respectively, with 19 bases between them. This CDR3 region has 15 residues. Per the germline V gene, CDR1 is DFQATT and CDR2 is SNEGSKA (reference sequence). This CDR3 is CSASEVSGRGTEAFF. As DNA, the CDR3 is TGCAGTGCTAGTGAGGTGTCGGGGAGAGGAACTGAAGCTTTCTTT.